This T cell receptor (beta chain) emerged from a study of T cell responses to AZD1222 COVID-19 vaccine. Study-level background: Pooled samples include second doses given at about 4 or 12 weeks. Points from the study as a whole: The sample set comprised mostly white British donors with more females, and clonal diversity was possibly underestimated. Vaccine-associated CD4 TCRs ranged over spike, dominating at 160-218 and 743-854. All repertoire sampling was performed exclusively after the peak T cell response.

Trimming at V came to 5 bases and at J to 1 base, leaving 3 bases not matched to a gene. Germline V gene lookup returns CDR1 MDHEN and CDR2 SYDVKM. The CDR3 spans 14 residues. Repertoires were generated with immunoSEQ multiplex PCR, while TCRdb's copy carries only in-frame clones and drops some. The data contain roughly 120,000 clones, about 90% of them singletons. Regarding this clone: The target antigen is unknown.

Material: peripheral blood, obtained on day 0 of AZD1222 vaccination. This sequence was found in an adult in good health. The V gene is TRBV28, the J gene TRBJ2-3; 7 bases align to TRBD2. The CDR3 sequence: CASSREVRTDTQYF. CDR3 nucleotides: TGTGCCAGCAGTCGGGAGGTTCGCACAGATACGCAGTATTTT.